This TCR beta chain was sequenced in a study of T cell clonotyping in hematopoietic cell transplantation. TCRdb's copy holds only in-frame clones and misses some; the assay was immunoSEQ multiplex PCR. The top ten hold less than 10% of the sample, which has about 4,400 clones, nearly 70% seen once. General study points: Higher Inverse Simpson Index values in graft donor and pretransplant recipient predicted broader posttransplant TCR diversity. At the given depth, recipient repertoires were over 97% de novo clonotypes.

The germline V gene has CDR1 LGHNA and CDR2 YSLEER. Trimming shortened V by 4 bases and J by 2 bases, and 15 bases separated the two germline ends. The CDR3 length is 15 residues. To note about this clone: Its antigen is still unknown.

This rearrangement joins TRBV4-3 to TRBJ2-7; D gene unclear. This TCR derives from a male patient over 55 who had an allogeneic stem cell transplant, so the T cells may come from the graft donor. Some clones in this sample may be carry-over from other donors' samples. The source material was PBMCs, sampled 100 days after allogeneic stem cell transplant. CDR3 bases: TGCGCCAGCAGCCCTACAGCTCTCCATACCTACGAGCAGTACTTC. The encoded protein is CASSPTALHTYEQYF.